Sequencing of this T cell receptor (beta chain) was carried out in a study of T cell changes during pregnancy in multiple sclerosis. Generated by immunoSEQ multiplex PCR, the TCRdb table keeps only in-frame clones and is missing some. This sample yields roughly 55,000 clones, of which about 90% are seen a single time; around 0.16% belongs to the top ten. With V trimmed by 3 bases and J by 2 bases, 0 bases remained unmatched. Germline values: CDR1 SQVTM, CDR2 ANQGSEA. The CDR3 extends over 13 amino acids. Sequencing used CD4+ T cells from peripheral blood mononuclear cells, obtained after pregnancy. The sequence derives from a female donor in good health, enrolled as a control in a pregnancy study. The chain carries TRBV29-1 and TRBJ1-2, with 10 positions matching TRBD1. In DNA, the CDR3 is TGCAGCGTTGAGACAGGGGGCAACTATGGCTACACCTTC. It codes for CSVETGGNYGYTF.